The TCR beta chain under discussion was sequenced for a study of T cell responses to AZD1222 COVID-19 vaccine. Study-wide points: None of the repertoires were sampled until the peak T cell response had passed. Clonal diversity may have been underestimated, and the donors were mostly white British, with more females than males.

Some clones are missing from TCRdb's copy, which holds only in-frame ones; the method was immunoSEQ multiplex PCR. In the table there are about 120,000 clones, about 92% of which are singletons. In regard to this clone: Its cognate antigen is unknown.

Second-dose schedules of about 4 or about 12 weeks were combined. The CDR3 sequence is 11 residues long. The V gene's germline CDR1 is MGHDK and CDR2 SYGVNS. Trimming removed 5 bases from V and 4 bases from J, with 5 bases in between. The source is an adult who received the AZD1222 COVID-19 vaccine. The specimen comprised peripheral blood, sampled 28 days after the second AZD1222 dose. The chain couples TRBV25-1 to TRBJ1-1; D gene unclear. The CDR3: CASSRSTEAFF. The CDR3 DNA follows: TGTGCCAGCAGTCGGTCCACTGAAGCTTTCTTT.